This TCR beta chain was retrieved from a study of regulatory T cells in long-lasting Graves disease. Construction of TCR beta libraries relied on iRepertoire HTBI primers and on Arm-PCR targeting CDR3 regions. TCRdb reanalysed the multiplex PCR reads using MiXCR and keeps one entry per CDR3 protein. The repertoire consists of 300,000 or so distinct CDR3 sequences, with around 20% occurring once and the leading ten covering less than 30%. Time point noted: persistent/refractory GD, antithyroid drugs over 5 years with positive TRAb. Following extraction of RNA from PBMCs, that RNA was used to make the TCR library. The CDR3 is 16 residues long. CDR1 SGHRS and CDR2 YFSETQ come from the germline V gene. V dropped 4 bases and J dropped 0; count of bases not matched to a gene: 5. Study results and limitations: Among samples with persistent disease, TRBV28, TRBJ1-2 and TRBJ2-5 were favored.

This clonotype has a handful of counts. Its antigen is unknown. The sequences come from peripheral blood mononuclear cells (PBMCs), collected when the disease was refractory, from a patient treated with antithyroid drugs. The TCR was taken from a female donor with Graves disease. This chain links TRBV5-1 with TRBJ2-7; 12 bases are shared with TRBD2. CDR3 amino acids: CASSRLAGEGSYEQYF. The CDR3, as DNA: TGCGCCAGCAGCCGACTAGCGGGAGAGGGCTCCTACGAGCAGTACTTC.